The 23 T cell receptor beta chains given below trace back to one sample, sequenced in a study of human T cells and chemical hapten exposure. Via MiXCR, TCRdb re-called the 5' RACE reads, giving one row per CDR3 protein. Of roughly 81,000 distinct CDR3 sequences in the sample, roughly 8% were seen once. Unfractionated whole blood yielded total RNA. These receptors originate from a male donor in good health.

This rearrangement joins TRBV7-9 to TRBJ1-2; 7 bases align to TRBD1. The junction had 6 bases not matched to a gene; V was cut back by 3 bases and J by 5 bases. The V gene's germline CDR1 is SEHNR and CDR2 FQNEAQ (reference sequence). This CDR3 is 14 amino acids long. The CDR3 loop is CASSLPGQQYGYTF. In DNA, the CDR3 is TGTGCCAGCAGCTTGCCGGGACAGCAGTATGGCTACACCTTC.

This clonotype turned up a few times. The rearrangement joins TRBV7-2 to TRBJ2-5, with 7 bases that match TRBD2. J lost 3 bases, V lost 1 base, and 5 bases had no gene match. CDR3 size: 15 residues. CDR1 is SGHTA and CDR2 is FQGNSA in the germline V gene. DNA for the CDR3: TGTGCCAGCAGCTTAGGACGGGGGGAAGAAGAGACCCAGTACTTC. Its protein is CASSLGRGEEETQYF.

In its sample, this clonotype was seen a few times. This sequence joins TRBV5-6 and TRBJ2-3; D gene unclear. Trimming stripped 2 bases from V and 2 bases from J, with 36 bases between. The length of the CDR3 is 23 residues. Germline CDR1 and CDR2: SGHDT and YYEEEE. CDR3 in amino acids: CASSFSGSSLSRRINKNTDTQYF. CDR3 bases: TGTGCCAGCAGCTTTTCTGGGTCTTCTTTGTCACGGAGAATCAATAAAAACACAGATACGCAGTATTTT.

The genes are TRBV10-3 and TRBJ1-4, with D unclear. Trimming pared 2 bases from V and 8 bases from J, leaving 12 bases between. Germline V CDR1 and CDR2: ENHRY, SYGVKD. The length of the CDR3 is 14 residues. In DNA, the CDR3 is TGTGCCATCAGTGAGGGCGGAGGAGGCGAAAAACTGTTTTTT. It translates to CAISEGGGGEKLFF.

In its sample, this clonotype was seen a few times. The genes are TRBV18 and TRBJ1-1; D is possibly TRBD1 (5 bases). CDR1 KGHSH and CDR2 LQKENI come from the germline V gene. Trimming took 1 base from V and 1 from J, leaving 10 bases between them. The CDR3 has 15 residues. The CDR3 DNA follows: TGTGCCAGCTCACCACAACACGGACAGAACACTGAAGCTTTCTTT. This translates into CASSPQHGQNTEAFF.

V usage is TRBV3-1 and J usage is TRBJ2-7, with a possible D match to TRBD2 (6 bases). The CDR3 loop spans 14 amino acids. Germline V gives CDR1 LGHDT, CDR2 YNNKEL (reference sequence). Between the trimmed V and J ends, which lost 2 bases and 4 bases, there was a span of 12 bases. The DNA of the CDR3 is TGTGCCAGCAGCCAACGATCCCTAGCGTACGAGCAGTACTTC. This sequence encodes CASSQRSLAYEQYF.

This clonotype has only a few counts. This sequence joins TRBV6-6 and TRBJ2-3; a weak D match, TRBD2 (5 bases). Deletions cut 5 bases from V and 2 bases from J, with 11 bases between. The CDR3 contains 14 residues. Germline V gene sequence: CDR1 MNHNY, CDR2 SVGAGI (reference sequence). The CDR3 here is CASSKRRDTDTQYF. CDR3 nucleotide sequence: TGTGCCAGCAGTAAACGACGGGACACAGATACGCAGTATTTT.

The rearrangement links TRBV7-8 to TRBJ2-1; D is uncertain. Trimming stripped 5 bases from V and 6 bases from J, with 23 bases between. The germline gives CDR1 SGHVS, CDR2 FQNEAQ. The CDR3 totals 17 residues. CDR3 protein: CASSPCTRLNDCNEQFF. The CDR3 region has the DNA TGTGCCAGCAGCCCGTGTACGCGGCTTAACGACTGCAATGAGCAGTTCTTC.

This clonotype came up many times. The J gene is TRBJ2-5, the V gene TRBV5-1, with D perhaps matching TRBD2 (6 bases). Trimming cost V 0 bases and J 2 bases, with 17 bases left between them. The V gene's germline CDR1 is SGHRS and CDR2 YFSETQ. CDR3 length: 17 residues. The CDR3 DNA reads TGCGCCAGCAGCTTGGCCGTTGCGGGGTACCGACAAGAGACCCAGTACTTC. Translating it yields CASSLAVAGYRQETQYF. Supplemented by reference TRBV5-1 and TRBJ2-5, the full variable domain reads KAGVTQTPRYLIKTRGQQVTLSCSPISGHRSVSWYQQTPGQGLQFLFEYFSETQRNKGNFPGRFSGRQFSNSRSEMNVSTLELGDSALYLCASSLAVAGYRQETQYFGPGTRLLVL.

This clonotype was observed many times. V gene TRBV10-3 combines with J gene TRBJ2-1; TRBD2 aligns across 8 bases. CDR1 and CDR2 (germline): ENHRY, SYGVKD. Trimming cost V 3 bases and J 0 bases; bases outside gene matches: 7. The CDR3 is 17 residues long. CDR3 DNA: TGTGCCATCAGTGAACGGCTAGCGGGCAACTCCTACAATGAGCAGTTCTTC. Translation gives CAISERLAGNSYNEQFF.

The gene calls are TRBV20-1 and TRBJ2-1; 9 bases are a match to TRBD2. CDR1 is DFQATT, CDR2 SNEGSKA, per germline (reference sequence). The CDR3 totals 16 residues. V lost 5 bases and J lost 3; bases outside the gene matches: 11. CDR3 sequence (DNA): TGCAGTGCTGGGGTGGCGGGAGGGCCGATCTACAATGAGCAGTTCTTC. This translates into CSAGVAGGPIYNEQFF.

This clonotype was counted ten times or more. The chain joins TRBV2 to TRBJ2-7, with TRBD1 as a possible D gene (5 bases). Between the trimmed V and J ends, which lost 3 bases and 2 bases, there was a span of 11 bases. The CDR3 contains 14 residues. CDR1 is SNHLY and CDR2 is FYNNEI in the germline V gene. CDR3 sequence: CASSDRAAAYEQYF. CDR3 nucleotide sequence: TGTGCCAGCAGTGACAGGGCGGCAGCCTACGAGCAGTACTTC.

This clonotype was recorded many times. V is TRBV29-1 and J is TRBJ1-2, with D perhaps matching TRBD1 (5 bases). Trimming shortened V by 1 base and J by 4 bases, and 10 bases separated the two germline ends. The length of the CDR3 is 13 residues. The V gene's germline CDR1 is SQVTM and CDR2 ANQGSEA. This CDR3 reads CSVEGGGTYGYTF. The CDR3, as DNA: TGCAGCGTTGAAGGCGGAGGGACCTATGGCTACACCTTC.

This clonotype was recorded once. CDR3: CASSSRRDSGSLSNIQYF. As DNA, the CDR3 is TGTGCCAGCAGTTCCCGCCGGGACAGCGGCAGTTTATCGAACATTCAGTACTTC. The chain uses TRBV27 and TRBJ2-4, with TRBD1 identical over 7 bases. Germline CDR1 MNHEY, CDR2 SMNVEV (reference sequence). V lost 4 bases to trimming and J lost 7 bases; unmatched junction nucleotides: 19. This CDR3 comprises 18 residues.

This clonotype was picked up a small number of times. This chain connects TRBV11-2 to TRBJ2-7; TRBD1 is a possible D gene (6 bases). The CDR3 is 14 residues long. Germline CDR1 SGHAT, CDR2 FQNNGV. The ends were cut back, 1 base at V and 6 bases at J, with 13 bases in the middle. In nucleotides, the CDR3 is TGTGCCAGCAGCTTAGGGGCTAGGGGGATCGAGCAGTACTTC. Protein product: CASSLGARGIEQYF.

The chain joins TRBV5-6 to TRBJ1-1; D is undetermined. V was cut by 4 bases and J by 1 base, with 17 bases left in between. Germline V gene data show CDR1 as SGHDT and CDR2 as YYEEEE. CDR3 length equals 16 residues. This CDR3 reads CASSRLRAARNTEAFF. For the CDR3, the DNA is TGTGCCAGCAGCCGCCTGAGGGCCGCTAGGAACACTGAAGCTTTCTTT.

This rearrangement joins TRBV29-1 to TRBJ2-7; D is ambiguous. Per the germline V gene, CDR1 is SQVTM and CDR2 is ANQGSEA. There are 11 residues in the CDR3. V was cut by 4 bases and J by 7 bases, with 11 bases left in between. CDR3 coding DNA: TGCAGCGTTGCGATCGGGTTGGAGCAGTACTTC. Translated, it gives CSVAIGLEQYF.

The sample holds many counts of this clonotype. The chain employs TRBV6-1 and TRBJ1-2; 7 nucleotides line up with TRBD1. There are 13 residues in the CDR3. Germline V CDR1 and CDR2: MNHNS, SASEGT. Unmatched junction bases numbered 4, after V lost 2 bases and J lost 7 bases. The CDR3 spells CASSENRGSGYTF. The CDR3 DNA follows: TGTGCCAGCAGTGAAAACAGGGGATCTGGCTACACCTTC.

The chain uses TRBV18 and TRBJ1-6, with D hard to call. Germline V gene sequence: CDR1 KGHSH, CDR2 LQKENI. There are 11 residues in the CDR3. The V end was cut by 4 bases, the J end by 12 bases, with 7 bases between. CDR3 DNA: TGTGCCAGCTCACGAGGAGAACCCCTCCACTTT. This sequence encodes CASSRGEPLHF.

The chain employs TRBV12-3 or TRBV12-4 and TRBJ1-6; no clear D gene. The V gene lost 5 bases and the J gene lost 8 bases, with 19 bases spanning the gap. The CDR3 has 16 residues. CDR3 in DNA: TGTGCCAGCAGTCTAGGGCTATCTAGCCCCTATTCACCCCTCCACTTT. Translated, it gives CASSLGLSSPYSPLHF.

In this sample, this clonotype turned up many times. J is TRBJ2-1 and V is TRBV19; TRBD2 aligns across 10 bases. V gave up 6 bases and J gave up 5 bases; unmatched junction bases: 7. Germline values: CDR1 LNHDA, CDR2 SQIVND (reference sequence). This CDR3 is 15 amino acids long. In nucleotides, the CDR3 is TGTGCCAGTAGGGCCGGACTAGCGGCGAACAATGAGCAGTTCTTC. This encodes CASRAGLAANNEQFF.

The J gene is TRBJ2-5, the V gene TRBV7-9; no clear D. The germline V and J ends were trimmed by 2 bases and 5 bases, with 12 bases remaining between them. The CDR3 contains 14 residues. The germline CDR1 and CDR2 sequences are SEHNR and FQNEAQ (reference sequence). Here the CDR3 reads CASSLNGSPETQYF. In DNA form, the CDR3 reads TGTGCCAGCAGCTTAAACGGCAGCCCGGAGACCCAGTACTTC.

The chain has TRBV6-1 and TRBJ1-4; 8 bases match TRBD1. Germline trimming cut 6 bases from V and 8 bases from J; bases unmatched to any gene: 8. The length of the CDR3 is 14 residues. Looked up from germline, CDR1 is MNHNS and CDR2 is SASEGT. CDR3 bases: TGTGCCAGCAGACTAGGACAGGGAGGAGAAAAACTGTTTTTT. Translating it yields CASRLGQGGEKLFF.